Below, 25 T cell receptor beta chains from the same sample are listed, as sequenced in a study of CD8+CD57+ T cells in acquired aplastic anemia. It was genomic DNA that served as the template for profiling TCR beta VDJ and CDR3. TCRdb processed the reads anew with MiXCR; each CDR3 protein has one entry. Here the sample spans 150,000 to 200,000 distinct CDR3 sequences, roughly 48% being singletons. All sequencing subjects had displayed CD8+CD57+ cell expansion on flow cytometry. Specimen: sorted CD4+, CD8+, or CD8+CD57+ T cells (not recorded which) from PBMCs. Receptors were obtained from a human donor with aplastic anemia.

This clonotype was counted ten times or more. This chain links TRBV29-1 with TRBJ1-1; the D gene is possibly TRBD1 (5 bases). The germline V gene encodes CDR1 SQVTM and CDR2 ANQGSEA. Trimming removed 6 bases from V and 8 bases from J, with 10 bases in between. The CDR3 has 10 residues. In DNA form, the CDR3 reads TGCAGCGTCATAGGGGAGGAAGCTTTCTTT. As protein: CSVIGEEAFF.

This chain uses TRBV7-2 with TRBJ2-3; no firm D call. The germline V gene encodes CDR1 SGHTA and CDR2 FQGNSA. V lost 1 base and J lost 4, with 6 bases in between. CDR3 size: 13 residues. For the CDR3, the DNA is TGTGCCAGCAGCTTAGTACGACCAGATACGCAGTATTTT. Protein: CASSLVRPDTQYF.

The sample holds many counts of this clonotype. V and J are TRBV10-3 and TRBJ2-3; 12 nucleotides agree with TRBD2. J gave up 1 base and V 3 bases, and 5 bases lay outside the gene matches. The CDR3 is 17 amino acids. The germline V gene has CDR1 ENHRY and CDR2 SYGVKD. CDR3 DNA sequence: TGTGCCATCAGTGAAAGGGCTAGCGGGAGGGGCACAGATACGCAGTATTTT. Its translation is CAISERASGRGTDTQYF.

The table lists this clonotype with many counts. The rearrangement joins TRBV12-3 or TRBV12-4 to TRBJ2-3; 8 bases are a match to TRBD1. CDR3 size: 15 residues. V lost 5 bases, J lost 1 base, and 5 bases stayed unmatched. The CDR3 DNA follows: TGTGCCAGCAGTCCGGACAGGGTGGGCACAGATACGCAGTATTTT. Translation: CASSPDRVGTDTQYF.

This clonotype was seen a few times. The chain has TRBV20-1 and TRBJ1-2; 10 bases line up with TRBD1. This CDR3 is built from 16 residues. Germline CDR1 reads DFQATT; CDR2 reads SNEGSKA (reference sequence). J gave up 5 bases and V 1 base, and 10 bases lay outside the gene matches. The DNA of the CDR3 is TGCAGTGCTAGAGGCCTTGGGACAGGGGATCATTATGGCTACACCTTC. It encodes CSARGLGTGDHYGYTF.

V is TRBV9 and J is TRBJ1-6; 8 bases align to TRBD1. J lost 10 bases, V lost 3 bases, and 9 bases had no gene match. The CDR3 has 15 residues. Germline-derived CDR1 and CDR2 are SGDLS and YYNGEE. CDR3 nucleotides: TGTGCCAGCAGCGCGAGAACAGGGGGAGGGTCACCCCTCCACTTT. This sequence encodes CASSARTGGGSPLHF.

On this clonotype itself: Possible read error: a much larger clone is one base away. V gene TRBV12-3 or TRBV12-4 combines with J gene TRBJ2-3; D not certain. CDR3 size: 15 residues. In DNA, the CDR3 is TGTGCCCGCAGTTTGGTCAACCAAGGCACAGATACGCAGTATTTT. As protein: CARSLVNQGTDTQYF.

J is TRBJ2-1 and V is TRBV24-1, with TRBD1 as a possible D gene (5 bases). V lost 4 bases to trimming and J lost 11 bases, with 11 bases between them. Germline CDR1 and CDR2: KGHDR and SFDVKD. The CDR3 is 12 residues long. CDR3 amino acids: CATSDDSAKQFF. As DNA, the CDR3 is TGTGCCACCAGTGACGACAGCGCGAAGCAGTTCTTC.

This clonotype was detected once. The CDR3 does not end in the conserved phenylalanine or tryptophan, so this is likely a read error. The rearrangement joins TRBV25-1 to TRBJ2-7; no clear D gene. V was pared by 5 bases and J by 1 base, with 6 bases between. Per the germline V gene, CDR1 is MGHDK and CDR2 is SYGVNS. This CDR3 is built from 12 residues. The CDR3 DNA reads TGTGCCAGCAGTTGGATGTCCTACGAGCAGTACTCC. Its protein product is CASSWMSYEQYS.

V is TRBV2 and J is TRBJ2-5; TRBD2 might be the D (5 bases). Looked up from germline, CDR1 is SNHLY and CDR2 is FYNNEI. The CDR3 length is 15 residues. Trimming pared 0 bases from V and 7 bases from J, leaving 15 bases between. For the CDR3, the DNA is TGTGCCAGCAGTGAAGCGCTTGGGAGCCAAAGGACCCAGTACTTC. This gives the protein CASSEALGSQRTQYF.

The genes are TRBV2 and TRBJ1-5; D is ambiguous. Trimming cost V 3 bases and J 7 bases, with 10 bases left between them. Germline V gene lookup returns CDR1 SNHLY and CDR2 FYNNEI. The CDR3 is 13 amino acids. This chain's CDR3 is CASSENSYQPQHF. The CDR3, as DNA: TGTGCCAGCAGTGAGAACAGTTACCAGCCCCAGCATTTT.

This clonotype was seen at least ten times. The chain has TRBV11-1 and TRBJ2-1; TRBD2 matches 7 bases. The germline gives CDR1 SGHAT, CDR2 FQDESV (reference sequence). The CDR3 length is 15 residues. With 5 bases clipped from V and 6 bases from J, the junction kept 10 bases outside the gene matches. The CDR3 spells CASSASDSGRNEQFF. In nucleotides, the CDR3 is TGTGCCAGCAGCGCATCTGATAGCGGGCGCAATGAGCAGTTCTTC.

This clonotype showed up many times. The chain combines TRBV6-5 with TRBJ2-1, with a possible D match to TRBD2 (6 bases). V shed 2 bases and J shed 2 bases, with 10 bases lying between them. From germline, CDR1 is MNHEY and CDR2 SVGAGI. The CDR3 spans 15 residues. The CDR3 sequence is CASSYVASAYNEQFF. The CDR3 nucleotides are TGTGCCAGCAGTTACGTGGCTAGCGCCTACAATGAGCAGTTCTTC.

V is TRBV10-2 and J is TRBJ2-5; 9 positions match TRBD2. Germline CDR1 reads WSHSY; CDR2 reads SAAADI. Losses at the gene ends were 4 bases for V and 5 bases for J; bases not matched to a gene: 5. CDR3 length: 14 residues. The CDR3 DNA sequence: TGCGCCAGCAGTGCTCCGGGACTAGCCGAGACCCAGTACTTC. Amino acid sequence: CASSAPGLAETQYF.

The chain's CDR3 is CASSDRGGVGYTF. The CDR3, as DNA: TGTGCCAGCAGTGACAGGGGCGGAGTCGGCTACACCTTC. This chain joins TRBV28 and TRBJ1-2; 8 bases are shared with TRBD1. After removal of 5 bases from V and 8 bases from J, the junction contained 7 bases not matched to a gene. CDR1 and CDR2 from the germline V gene are MDHEN and SYDVKM. The CDR3 spans 13 residues.

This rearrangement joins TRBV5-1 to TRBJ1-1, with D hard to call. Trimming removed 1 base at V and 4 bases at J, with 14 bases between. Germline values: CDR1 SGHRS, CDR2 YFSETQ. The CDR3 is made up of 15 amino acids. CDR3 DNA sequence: TGCGCCAGCAGCTTGTCGTCGCAGCTTCCCACTGAAGCTTTCTTT. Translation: CASSLSSQLPTEAFF. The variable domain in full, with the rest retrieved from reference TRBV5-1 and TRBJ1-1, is KAGVTQTPRYLIKTRGQQVTLSCSPISGHRSVSWYQQTPGQGLQFLFEYFSETQRNKGNFPGRFSGRQFSNSRSEMNVSTLELGDSALYLCASSLSSQLPTEAFFGQGTRLTVV.

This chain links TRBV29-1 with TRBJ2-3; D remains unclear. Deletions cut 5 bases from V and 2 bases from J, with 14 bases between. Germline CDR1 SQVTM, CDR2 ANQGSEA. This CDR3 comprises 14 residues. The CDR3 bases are TGCAGCGTTTGGTCAGCCCTTCTCACAGATACGCAGTATTTT. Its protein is CSVWSALLTDTQYF.

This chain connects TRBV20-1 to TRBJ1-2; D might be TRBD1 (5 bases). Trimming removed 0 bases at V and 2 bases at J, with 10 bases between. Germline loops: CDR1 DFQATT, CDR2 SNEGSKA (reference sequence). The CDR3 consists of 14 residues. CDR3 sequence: CSAREMRDNYGYTF. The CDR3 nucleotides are TGCAGTGCTAGAGAGATGCGGGACAACTATGGCTACACCTTC.

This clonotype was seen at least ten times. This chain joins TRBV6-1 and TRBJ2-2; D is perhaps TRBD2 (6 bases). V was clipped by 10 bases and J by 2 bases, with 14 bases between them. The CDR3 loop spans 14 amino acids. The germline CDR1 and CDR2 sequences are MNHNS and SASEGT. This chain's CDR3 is CATDSGTNTGELFF. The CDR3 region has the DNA TGTGCCACCGATTCCGGGACTAACACCGGGGAGCTGTTTTTT.

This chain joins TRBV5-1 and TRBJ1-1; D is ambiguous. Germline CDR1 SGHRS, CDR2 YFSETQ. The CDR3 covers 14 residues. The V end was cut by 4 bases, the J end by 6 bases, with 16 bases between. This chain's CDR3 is CASSPRDGVAEAFF. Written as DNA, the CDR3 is TGCGCCAGCAGCCCCCGGGATGGTGTGGCTGAAGCTTTCTTT.

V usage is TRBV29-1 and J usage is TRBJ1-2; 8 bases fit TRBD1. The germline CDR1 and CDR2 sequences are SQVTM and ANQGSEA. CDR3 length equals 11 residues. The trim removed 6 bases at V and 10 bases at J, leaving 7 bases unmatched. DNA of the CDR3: TGCAGCGTCGGAGGACAGGGAGTCTACACCTTC. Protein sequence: CSVGGQGVYTF.

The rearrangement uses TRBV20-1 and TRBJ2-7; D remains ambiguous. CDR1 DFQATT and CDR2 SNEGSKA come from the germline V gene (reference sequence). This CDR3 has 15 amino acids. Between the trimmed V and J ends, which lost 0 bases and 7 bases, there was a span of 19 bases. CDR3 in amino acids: CSARDPRATYGEQYF. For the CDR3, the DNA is TGCAGTGCTAGAGATCCCCGGGCTACATACGGTGAGCAGTACTTC.

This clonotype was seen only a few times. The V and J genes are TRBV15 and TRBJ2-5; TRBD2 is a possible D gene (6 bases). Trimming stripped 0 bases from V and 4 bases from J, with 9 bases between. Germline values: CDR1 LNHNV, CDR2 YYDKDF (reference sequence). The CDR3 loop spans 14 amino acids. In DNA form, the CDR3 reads TGTGCCACCAGCAGAGATGCGGAGGGAGAGACCCAGTACTTC. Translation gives CATSRDAEGETQYF.

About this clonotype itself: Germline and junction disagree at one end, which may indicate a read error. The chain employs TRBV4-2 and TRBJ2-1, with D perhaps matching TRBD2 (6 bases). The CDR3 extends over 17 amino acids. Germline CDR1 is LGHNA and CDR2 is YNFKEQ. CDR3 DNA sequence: TGTGCCAGCAGCAAAGATGGAGGGAGAGCCTCCTACAATGAGCAGTTCTTC. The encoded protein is CASSKDGGRASYNEQFF.

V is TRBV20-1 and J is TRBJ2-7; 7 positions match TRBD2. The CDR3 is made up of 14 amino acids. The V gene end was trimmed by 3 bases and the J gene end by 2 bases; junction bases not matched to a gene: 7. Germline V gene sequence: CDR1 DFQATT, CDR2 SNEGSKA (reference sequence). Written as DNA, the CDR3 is TGCAGTGCTAGTGGGTCGGCGGGGGCCTACGAGCAGTACTTC. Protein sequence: CSASGSAGAYEQYF.